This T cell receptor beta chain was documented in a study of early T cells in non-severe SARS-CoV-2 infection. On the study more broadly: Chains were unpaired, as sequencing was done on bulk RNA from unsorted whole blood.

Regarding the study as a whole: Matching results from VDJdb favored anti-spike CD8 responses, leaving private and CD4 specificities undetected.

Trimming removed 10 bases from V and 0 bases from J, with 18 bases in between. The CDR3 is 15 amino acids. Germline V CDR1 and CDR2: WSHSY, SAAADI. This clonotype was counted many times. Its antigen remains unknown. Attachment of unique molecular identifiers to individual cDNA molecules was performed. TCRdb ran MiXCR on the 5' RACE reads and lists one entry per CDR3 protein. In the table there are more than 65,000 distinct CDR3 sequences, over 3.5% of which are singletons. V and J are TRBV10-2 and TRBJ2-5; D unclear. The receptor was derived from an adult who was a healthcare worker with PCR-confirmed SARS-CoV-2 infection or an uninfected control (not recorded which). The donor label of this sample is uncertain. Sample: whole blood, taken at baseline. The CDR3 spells CATTSNRGDQETQYF. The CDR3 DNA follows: TGCGCCACCACGTCAAACAGAGGTGACCAAGAGACCCAGTACTTC.